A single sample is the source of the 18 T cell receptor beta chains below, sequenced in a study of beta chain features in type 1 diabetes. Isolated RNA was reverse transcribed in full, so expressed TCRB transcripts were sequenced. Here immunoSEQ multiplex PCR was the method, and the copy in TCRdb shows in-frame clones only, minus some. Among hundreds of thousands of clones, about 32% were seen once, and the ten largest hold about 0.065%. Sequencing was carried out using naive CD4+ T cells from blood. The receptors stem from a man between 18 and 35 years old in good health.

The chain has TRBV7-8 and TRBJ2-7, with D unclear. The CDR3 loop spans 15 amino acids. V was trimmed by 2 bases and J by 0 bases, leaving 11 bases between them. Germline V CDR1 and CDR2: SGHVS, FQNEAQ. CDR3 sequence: CASSLRTLYSYEQYF. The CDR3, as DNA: TGTGCCAGCAGCTTAAGGACCCTTTACTCCTACGAGCAGTACTTC.

This CDR3 is CASSPRLGYEQYF. CDR3 DNA sequence: TGTGCCAGCAGCCCTCGGTTGGGCTACGAGCAGTACTTC. This chain joins TRBV9 and TRBJ2-7; unclear D gene. The V gene's germline CDR1 is SGDLS and CDR2 YYNGEE. Deletions cut 4 bases from V and 3 bases from J, with 11 bases between. The CDR3 runs to 13 residues.

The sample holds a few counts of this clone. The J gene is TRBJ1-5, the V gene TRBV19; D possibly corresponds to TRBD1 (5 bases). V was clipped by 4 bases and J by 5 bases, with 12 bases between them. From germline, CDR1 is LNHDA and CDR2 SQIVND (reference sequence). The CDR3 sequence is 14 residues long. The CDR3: CASSSGGVHQPQHF. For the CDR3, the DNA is TGTGCCAGTAGTAGTGGGGGAGTCCATCAGCCCCAGCATTTT.

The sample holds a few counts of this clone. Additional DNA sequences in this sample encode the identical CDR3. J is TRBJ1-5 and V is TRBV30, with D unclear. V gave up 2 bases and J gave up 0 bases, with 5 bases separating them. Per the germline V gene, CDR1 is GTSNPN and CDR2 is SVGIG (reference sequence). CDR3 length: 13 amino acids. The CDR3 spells CAWSLDSNQPQHF. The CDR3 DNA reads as TGTGCCTGGAGTCTGGATAGCAATCAGCCCCAGCATTTT.

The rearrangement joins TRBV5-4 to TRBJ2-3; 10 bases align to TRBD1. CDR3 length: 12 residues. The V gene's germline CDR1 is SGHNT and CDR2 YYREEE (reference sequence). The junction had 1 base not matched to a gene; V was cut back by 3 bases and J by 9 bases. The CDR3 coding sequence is TGTGCCAGCAGCTGGGACAGGGGAACGCAGTATTTT. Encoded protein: CASSWDRGTQYF.

DNA for the CDR3: TGCAGCGTAGCTAGACAGGCCAAGGTTGAGCAGTACTTC. Amino acid sequence: CSVARQAKVEQYF. This sequence joins TRBV29-1 and TRBJ2-7; D perhaps matches TRBD1 (6 bases). Germline lookup yields CDR1 SQVTM and CDR2 ANQGSEA. Trimming pared 6 bases from V and 7 bases from J, leaving 19 bases between. This CDR3 is built from 13 residues.

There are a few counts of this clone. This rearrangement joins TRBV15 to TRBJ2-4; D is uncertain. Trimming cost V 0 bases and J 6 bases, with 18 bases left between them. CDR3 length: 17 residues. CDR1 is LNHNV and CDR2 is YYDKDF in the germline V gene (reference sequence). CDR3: CATSRDLGPRTGNIQYF. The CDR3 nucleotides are TGTGCCACCAGCAGAGATCTCGGGCCACGAACGGGAAACATTCAGTACTTC.

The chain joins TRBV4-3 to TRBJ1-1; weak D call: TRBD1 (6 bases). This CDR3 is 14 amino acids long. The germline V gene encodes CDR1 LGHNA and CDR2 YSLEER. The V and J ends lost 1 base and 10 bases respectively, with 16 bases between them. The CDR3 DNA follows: TGCGCCAGCAGCCAAGTGAACAGGGTAGGGCCAGCTTTCTTT. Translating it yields CASSQVNRVGPAFF.

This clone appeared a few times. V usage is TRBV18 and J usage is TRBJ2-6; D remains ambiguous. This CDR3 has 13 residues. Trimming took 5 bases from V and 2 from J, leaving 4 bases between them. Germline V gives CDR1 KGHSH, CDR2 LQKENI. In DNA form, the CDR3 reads TGTGCCAGCTCAATTACTGGGGCCAACGTCCTGACTTTC. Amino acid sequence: CASSITGANVLTF.

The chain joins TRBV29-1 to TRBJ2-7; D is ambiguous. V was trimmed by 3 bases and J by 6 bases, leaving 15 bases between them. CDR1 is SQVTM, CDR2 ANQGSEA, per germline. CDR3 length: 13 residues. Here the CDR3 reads CSVEPAIPGEQYF. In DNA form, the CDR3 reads TGCAGCGTTGAGCCCGCCATCCCTGGCGAGCAGTACTTC.

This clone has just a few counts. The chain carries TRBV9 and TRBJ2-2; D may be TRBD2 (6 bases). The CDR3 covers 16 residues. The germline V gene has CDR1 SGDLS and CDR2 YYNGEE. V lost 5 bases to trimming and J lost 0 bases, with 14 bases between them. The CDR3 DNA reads TGTGCCAGCAGGAGAAGCGGGCAGGCGAACACCGGGGAGCTGTTTTTT. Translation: CASRRSGQANTGELFF.

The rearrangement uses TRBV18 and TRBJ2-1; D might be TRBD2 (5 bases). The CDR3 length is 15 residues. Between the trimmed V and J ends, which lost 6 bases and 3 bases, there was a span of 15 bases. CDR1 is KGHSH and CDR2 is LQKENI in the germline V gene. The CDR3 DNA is TGTGCCAGCTCCCCATCTGGAGGAGACTACAATGAGCAGTTCTTC. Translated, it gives CASSPSGGDYNEQFF.

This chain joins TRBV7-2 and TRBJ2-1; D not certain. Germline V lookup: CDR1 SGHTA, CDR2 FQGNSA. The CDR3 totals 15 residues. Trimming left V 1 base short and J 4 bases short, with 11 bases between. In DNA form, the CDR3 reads TGTGCCAGCAGCTTAGAGGCAGGATTTTACAATGAGCAGTTCTTC. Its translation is CASSLEAGFYNEQFF.

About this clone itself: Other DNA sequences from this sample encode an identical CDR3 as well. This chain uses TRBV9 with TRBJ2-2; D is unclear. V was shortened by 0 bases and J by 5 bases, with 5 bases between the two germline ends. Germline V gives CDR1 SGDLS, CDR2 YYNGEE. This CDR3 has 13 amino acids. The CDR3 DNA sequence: TGTGCCAGCAGCGTAGGCCTTACCGGGGAGCTGTTTTTT. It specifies CASSVGLTGELFF.

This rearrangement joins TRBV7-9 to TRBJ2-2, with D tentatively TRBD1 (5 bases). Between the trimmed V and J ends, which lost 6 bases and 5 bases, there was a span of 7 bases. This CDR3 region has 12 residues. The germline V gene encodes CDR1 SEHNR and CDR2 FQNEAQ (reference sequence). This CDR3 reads CASRPGTGELFF. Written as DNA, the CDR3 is TGTGCCAGCAGACCAGGGACCGGGGAGCTGTTTTTT.

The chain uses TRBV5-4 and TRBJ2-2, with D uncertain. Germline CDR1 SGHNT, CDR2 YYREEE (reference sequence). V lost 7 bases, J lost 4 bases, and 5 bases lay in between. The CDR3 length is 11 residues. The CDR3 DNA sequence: TGTGCCAGCGAAACCACCGGGGAGCTGTTTTTT. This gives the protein CASETTGELFF.

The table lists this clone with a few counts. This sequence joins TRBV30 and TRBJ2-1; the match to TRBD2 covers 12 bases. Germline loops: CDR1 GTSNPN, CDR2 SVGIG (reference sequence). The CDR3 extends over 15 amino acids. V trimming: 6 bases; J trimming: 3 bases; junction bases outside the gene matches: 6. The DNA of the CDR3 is TGTGCCTGCCACCAACTAGCGGGAGGCTACAATGAGCAGTTCTTC. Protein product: CACHQLAGGYNEQFF. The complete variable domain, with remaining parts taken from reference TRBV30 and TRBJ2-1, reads SQTIHQWPATLVQPVGSPLSLECTVEGTSNPNLYWYRQAAGRGLQLLFYSVGIGQISSEVPQNLSASRPQDRQFILSSKKLLLSDSGFYLCACHQLAGGYNEQFFGPGTRLTVL.

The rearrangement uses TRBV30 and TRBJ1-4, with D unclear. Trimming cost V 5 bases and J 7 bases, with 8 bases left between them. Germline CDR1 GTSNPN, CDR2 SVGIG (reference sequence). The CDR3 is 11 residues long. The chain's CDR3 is CAWGGGEKLFF. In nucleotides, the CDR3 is TGTGCCTGGGGCGGTGGTGAAAAACTGTTTTTT.